This T cell receptor beta chain was captured in a study of CD8 T cells in Susac syndrome. Germline CDR1 and CDR2: MGHRA and YSYEKL. The germline V and J ends were trimmed by 0 bases and 6 bases, with 11 bases remaining between them. This CDR3 contains 15 residues. It was with random hexamers that about 0.45 to 1 ug RNA was reverse transcribed. TCRdb reprocessed the immunoSEQ multiplex PCR reads via MiXCR and lists one record per CDR3 protein. The sample records about 190,000 distinct CDR3 sequences, approximately 95% being singletons. The V call is TRBV4-1, the J call TRBJ2-2, with D perhaps matching TRBD2 (6 bases). Sequenced: CD8+ T cells from PBMCs. The receptor comes from a human donor with Susac syndrome. CDR3 loop: CASSQEAGRPGELFF. CDR3 in DNA: TGCGCCAGCAGCCAAGAGGCGGGACGGCCCGGGGAGCTGTTTTTT.